One and the same sample provided the 8 T cell receptor beta chains below, sequenced in a study of blood T cell repertoires in COVID-19. TCRdb's table, derived via immunoSEQ multiplex PCR, lists solely in-frame clones and lacks some. This sample has 190,000 or so clones, with 85% to 90% found just once. Source material: PBMCs or T cells enriched from blood (not recorded which). The receptor set was obtained from a man between 25 and 39 years old who had recovered from COVID-19.

The CDR3 DNA sequence: TGTGCCAGCAGGGACAGGGGGAAGAGTGGCTACACCTTC. Translation: CASRDRGKSGYTF. The chain employs TRBV28 and TRBJ1-2, with 10 bases identical to TRBD1. The junction had 5 bases not matched to a gene; V was cut back by 6 bases and J by 7 bases. Germline loops: CDR1 MDHEN, CDR2 SYDVKM. The CDR3 extends over 13 amino acids.

This chain joins TRBV30 and TRBJ2-7; 11 positions agree with TRBD2. This CDR3 spans 14 amino acids. The V and J ends lost 3 bases and 0 bases, in that order; junction bases with no gene match: 1. In germline, CDR1 is GTSNPN, CDR2 SVGIG (reference sequence). This CDR3 is CAWRTSGASYEQYF. Written as DNA, the CDR3 is TGTGCCTGGAGGACTAGCGGGGCCTCCTACGAGCAGTACTTC.

The V and J genes are TRBV18 and TRBJ1-4, with TRBD1 matching 11 bases. The ends lost 4 bases at V and 2 bases at J; junction bases unmatched: 15. The CDR3 loop spans 20 amino acids. Germline CDR1 is KGHSH and CDR2 is LQKENI. The CDR3 DNA is TGTGCCAGCTCACTGGCCCCGGGACAGGGGGTGATACGGACTAATGAAAAACTGTTTTTT. Translating gives CASSLAPGQGVIRTNEKLFF.

This clone was picked up one time. This chain connects TRBV18 to TRBJ1-3, with D possibly matching TRBD1 (6 bases). V shed 3 bases and J shed 0 bases, with 12 bases lying between them. Germline CDR1 and CDR2: KGHSH and LQKENI. The CDR3 contains 16 residues. CDR3 in amino acids: CASSPGTGYSGNTIYF. CDR3 sequence (DNA): TGTGCCAGCTCACCCGGAACAGGGTACTCTGGAAACACCATATATTTT.

This rearrangement joins TRBV28 to TRBJ2-2; possible D gene TRBD2, 6 bases. Germline values: CDR1 MDHEN, CDR2 SYDVKM. Trimming took off 8 bases at V and 6 bases at J, with 16 bases between the two ends. This CDR3 comprises 14 residues. The CDR3 DNA reads TGTGCCAGCGGGGACGGGGGTACTGCCGGGGAGCTGTTTTTT. Protein sequence: CASGDGGTAGELFF.

The rearrangement joins TRBV6-1 to TRBJ2-3; perhaps TRBD1 as D (5 bases). V was clipped by 3 bases and J by 2 bases, with 15 bases between them. From germline, CDR1 is MNHNS and CDR2 SASEGT. The CDR3 length is 16 residues. The CDR3 DNA sequence: TGTGCCAGCAGTGACACAGGCCTAAGAGCCACAGATACGCAGTATTTT. Translating gives CASSDTGLRATDTQYF.

The rearrangement links TRBV29-1 to TRBJ2-7; no clear D gene. This CDR3 contains 11 residues. Germline V gene sequence: CDR1 SQVTM, CDR2 ANQGSEA. The V end was cut by 4 bases, the J end by 1 base, with 5 bases between. CDR3 in DNA: TGCAGCGTTGGCAGTTCCTACGAGCAGTACTTC. It yields the protein CSVGSSYEQYF.

The chain has TRBV6-5 and TRBJ1-1, with a possible D match to TRBD1 (5 bases). V was pared by 5 bases and J by 4 bases, with 14 bases between. The CDR3 has 14 amino acids. The germline gives CDR1 MNHEY, CDR2 SVGAGI. For the CDR3, the DNA is TGTGCCAGCAGTACATGGGGGGTGGGCACTGAAGCTTTCTTT. Its translation: CASSTWGVGTEAFF.